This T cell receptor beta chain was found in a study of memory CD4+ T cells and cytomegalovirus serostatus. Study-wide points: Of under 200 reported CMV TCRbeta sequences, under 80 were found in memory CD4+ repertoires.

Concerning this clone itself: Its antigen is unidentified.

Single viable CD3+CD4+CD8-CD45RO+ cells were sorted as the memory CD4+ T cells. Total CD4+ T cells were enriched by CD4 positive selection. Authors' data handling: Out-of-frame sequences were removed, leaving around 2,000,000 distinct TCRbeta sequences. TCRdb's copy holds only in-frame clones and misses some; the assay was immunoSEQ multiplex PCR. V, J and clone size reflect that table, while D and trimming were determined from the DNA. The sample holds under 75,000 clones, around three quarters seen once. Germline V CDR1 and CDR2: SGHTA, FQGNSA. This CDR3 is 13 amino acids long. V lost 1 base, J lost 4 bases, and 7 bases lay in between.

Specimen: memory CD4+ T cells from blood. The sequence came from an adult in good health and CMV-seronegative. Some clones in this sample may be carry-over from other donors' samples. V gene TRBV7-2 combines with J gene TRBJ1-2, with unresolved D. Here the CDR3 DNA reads TGTGCCAGCAGCTTAGACAGTTCCTATGGCTACACCTTC. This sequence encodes CASSLDSSYGYTF. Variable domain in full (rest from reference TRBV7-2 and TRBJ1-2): GAGVSQSPSNKVTEKGKDVELRCDPISGHTALYWYRQSLGQGLEFLIYFQGNSAPDKSGLPSDRFSAERTGGSVSTLTIQRTQQEDSAVYLCASSLDSSYGYTFGSGTRLTVV.